These 29 T cell receptor beta chains were all obtained from the same sample, sequenced in a study of shared clonotypes between healthy human individuals. Only CD45RO-negative cells positively selected for CCR7 counted as naive CD8 cells, so terminally differentiated effector memory CD45RA+ cells were excluded. Some clones are missing from TCRdb's copy, which holds only in-frame ones; the method was immunoSEQ multiplex PCR. The sample contains approximately 2,200,000 clones, about 93% of which appear only once. The sample was naive CD8+ T cells from PBMCs. These receptors came from a man younger than 35 in good health. Some clones in this sample may be carry-over from other donors' samples.

The chain links TRBV9 to TRBJ2-1, with 8 bases lining up with TRBD2. V lost 5 bases, J lost 0 bases, and 13 bases stayed unmatched. Germline V gene sequence: CDR1 SGDLS, CDR2 YYNGEE. There are 18 residues in the CDR3. CDR3 bases: TGTGCCAGCAGTCGCCCCGGGGCGGGAGGCTCCTCCTACAATGAGCAGTTCTTC. It specifies CASSRPGAGGSSYNEQFF.

This rearrangement joins TRBV21-1 to TRBJ2-7; TRBD1 is the table's D call and was not checked against the DNA. TRBV21-1 has pseudogene status. This CDR3 spans 13 amino acids. The CDR3 sequence: CASSRTGGYEQYF. The CDR3 region has the DNA TGTGCCAGCAGCCGGACAGGGGGCTACGAGCAGTACTTC.

This clone is a singleton in its sample. V and J are TRBV2 and TRBJ2-2, with 9 bases lining up with TRBD1. The J segment lost 2 bases and the V segment lost 5 bases, leaving 9 bases of the junction unmatched. CDR3 length: 17 residues. Germline values: CDR1 SNHLY, CDR2 FYNNEI. The CDR3 sequence: CASSYLPGQGNTGELFF. The CDR3 DNA reads as TGTGCCAGCAGTTACCTCCCGGGACAGGGAAACACCGGGGAGCTGTTTTTT.

The chain links TRBV27 to TRBJ1-2, with D possibly TRBD1 on 5 matching bases. V was pared by 6 bases and J by 3 bases, with 11 bases between. Per the germline V gene, CDR1 is MNHEY and CDR2 is SMNVEV (reference sequence). The CDR3 is made up of 13 amino acids. CDR3 sequence: CASRGLRDYGYTF. The CDR3 nucleotides read TGTGCCAGCAGGGGACTACGGGACTATGGCTACACCTTC.

This clone has just one count. This rearrangement joins TRBV28 to TRBJ2-7; possibly TRBD2 for D (6 bases). This CDR3 is 11 amino acids long. Trimming pared 11 bases from V and 6 bases from J, leaving 14 bases between. Germline V gives CDR1 MDHEN, CDR2 SYDVKM. The CDR3 spells CASAGGGEQYF. CDR3 in DNA: TGTGCCTCCGCCGGGGGTGGCGAGCAGTACTTC.

In the case of this clone: The same CDR3 is also encoded by other DNA sequences in this sample. The gene calls are TRBV7-9 and TRBJ2-7; 7 bases are a match to TRBD1. CDR3 size: 14 residues. Germline CDR1 reads SEHNR; CDR2 reads FQNEAQ (reference sequence). The trim removed 1 base at V and 3 bases at J, leaving 3 bases unmatched. The CDR3 loop reads CASSLVQGDYEQYF. The CDR3 coding sequence is TGTGCCAGCAGCTTAGTCCAGGGGGACTACGAGCAGTACTTC.

The chain uses TRBV27 and TRBJ2-1, with TRBD1 matching over 9 bases. Germline V gene sequence: CDR1 MNHEY, CDR2 SMNVEV (reference sequence). V lost 3 bases, J lost 6 bases, and 9 bases stayed unmatched. The CDR3 totals 16 residues. CDR3 sequence reads: CASSLAPGTGINEQFF. The CDR3 DNA follows: TGTGCCAGCAGTTTGGCCCCTGGGACAGGGATCAATGAGCAGTTCTTC.

The rearrangement uses TRBV30 and TRBJ2-7; no clear D. The CDR3 runs 15 residues. V was trimmed by 3 bases and J by 5 bases, leaving 20 bases between them. Germline V CDR1 and CDR2: GTSNPN, SVGIG (reference sequence). The CDR3 reads CAWSLWLSTSHEQYF. CDR3 bases: TGTGCCTGGAGCCTCTGGCTTTCCACATCCCACGAGCAGTACTTC.

Only one count was recorded for this clone. CDR3 nucleotide sequence: TGTGCCACCTCCGGAGCAGCGGGTACCTACGAGCAGTACTTC. Translation gives CATSGAAGTYEQYF. The rearrangement links TRBV27 to TRBJ2-7; perhaps TRBD2 as D (6 bases). V was cut by 10 bases and J by 2 bases, with 18 bases left in between. Germline V CDR1 and CDR2: MNHEY, SMNVEV (reference sequence). This CDR3 has 14 residues.

V is TRBV19 and J is TRBJ1-5; D remains unclear. CDR3 size: 15 residues. Trimming took off 5 bases at V and 2 bases at J, with 13 bases between the two ends. Germline V gene data show CDR1 as LNHDA and CDR2 as SQIVND (reference sequence). The CDR3 here is CASSPAPRGNQPQHF. CDR3 sequence (DNA): TGTGCCAGTAGTCCCGCCCCCCGGGGCAATCAGCCCCAGCATTTT.

This chain links TRBV6-5 with TRBJ2-3, with TRBD2 identical over 11 bases. This CDR3 spans 14 amino acids. The trim removed 4 bases at V and 6 bases at J, leaving 3 bases unmatched. The germline V gene has CDR1 MNHEY and CDR2 SVGAGI. CDR3 sequence: CASSSGLAADTQYF. In DNA, the CDR3 is TGTGCCAGCAGTTCGGGACTAGCGGCGGATACGCAGTATTTT.

The rearrangement uses TRBV5-6 and TRBJ1-1; D not certain. This CDR3 has 14 amino acids. V dropped 0 bases and J dropped 4 bases, with 10 bases sitting between them. The germline V gene has CDR1 SGHDT and CDR2 YYEEEE. CDR3 sequence reads: CASSLDGSSTEAFF. The CDR3, as DNA: TGTGCCAGCAGCTTGGACGGGAGTAGCACTGAAGCTTTCTTT.

The chain joins TRBV7-9 to TRBJ1-5, with TRBD1 identical over 7 bases. Trimming removed 5 bases from V and 7 bases from J; junction bases left unmatched: 8. The CDR3 is 14 amino acids. CDR1 SEHNR and CDR2 FQNEAQ come from the germline V gene (reference sequence). This chain's CDR3 is CASSTTDRAQPQHF. The DNA of the CDR3 is TGTGCCAGCAGCACTACAGACAGGGCGCAGCCCCAGCATTTT. Supplemented by reference TRBV7-9 and TRBJ1-5, the full variable domain reads DTGVSQNPRHKITKRGQNVTFRCDPISEHNRLYWYRQTLGQGPEFLTYFQNEAQLEKSRLLSDRFSAERPKGSFSTLEIQRTEQGDSAMYLCASSTTDRAQPQHFGDGTRLSIL.

The V call is TRBV6-1, the J call TRBJ1-5, with 9 bases fitting TRBD1. This CDR3 region has 18 residues. Germline lookup yields CDR1 MNHNS and CDR2 SASEGT. Unmatched junction bases numbered 17, after V lost 4 bases and J lost 7 bases. CDR3: CASSADLTQQGAGQPQHF. CDR3 in DNA: TGTGCCAGCAGTGCCGACCTAACCCAACAGGGGGCCGGGCAGCCCCAGCATTTT.

CDR3 DNA sequence: TGTGCCAGCAGTTCGACACTAGTAAACGAGCAGTACTTC. Its protein product is CASSSTLVNEQYF. The chain carries TRBV27 and TRBJ2-7; tentatively, D is TRBD2 (5 bases). V lost 4 bases to trimming and J lost 5 bases, with 12 bases between them. CDR1 is MNHEY and CDR2 is SMNVEV in the germline V gene (reference sequence). There are 13 residues in the CDR3.

V usage is TRBV6-5 and J usage is TRBJ2-2; possible D gene TRBD1, 5 bases. Trimming removed 2 bases at V and 3 bases at J, with 13 bases between. CDR3 length equals 16 residues. Germline CDR1 is MNHEY and CDR2 is SVGAGI. The CDR3 region is CASSYSRVLHTGELFF. In DNA, the CDR3 is TGTGCCAGCAGTTACAGCAGGGTATTACACACCGGGGAGCTGTTTTTT.

The V and J genes are TRBV7-9 and TRBJ2-6; D remains unclear. There are 14 residues in the CDR3. From germline, CDR1 is SEHNR and CDR2 FQNEAQ (reference sequence). Trimming cost V 4 bases and J 0 bases, with 4 bases left between them. The CDR3 DNA reads as TGTGCCAGCAGCTGGACCTCTGGGGCCAACGTCCTGACTTTC. Protein sequence: CASSWTSGANVLTF.

This chain links TRBV6-5 with TRBJ2-2; no reliable D call. The V and J ends lost 0 bases and 2 bases respectively, with 10 bases between them. Looked up from germline, CDR1 is MNHEY and CDR2 is SVGAGI. The CDR3 is made up of 16 amino acids. The CDR3 loop reads CASSYSAPANTGELFF. CDR3 coding DNA: TGTGCCAGCAGTTACTCGGCGCCAGCAAACACCGGGGAGCTGTTTTTT.

This chain joins TRBV4-2 and TRBJ2-3, with a weak D call TRBD1 (5 bases). Germline CDR1 and CDR2: LGHNA and YNFKEQ. This CDR3 is 16 amino acids long. V lost 0 bases to trimming and J lost 4 bases, with 14 bases between them. CDR3 protein: CASSQDIGVGADTQYF. The CDR3 region has the DNA TGTGCCAGCAGCCAAGATATAGGTGTAGGGGCAGATACGCAGTATTTT.

The genes are TRBV6-4 and TRBJ1-2; D is unclear. V dropped 1 base and J dropped 0 bases, with 6 bases sitting between them. Germline CDR1 MRHNA, CDR2 SNTAGT. The CDR3 is 14 residues long. The CDR3 sequence is CASSDYPTNYGYTF. CDR3 coding DNA: TGTGCCAGCAGTGACTATCCCACTAACTATGGCTACACCTTC.

The V call is TRBV13, the J call TRBJ2-7; D is tentatively TRBD1 or TRBD2 (5 bases each). This CDR3 has 15 amino acids. The ends were cut back, 5 bases at V and 3 bases at J, with 17 bases in the middle. In germline, CDR1 is PRHDT, CDR2 FYEKMQ (reference sequence). This CDR3 is CASSGRTLGGYEQYF. The DNA of the CDR3 is TGTGCCAGCAGCGGACGAACGCTTGGGGGCTACGAGCAGTACTTC.

The genes are TRBV27 and TRBJ2-1; 12 bases align to TRBD2. The CDR3 is 17 amino acids. CDR1 and CDR2 from the germline V gene are MNHEY and SMNVEV (reference sequence). V was pared by 5 bases and J by 6 bases, with 11 bases of the junction left unmatched. The DNA for the CDR3 is TGTGCCAGCAGTATCCCCCGACTAGCGGGAGACCTCAATGAGCAGTTCTTC. Its protein is CASSIPRLAGDLNEQFF.

About this clone itself: Other DNA sequences in the same sample also yield this CDR3. The rearrangement uses TRBV20-1 and TRBJ2-1; D unclear. Germline V gives CDR1 DFQATT, CDR2 SNEGSKA (reference sequence). The germline V and J ends were trimmed by 3 bases and 10 bases, with 7 bases remaining between them. The CDR3 is 10 residues long. The CDR3: CSASGTEQFF. Written as DNA, the CDR3 is TGCAGTGCTAGCGGTACAGAGCAGTTCTTC.

This chain uses TRBV5-6 with TRBJ1-6; possible D gene TRBD1, 6 bases. V gave up 4 bases and J gave up 10 bases, with 12 bases separating them. CDR3 length: 13 amino acids. In germline, CDR1 is SGHDT, CDR2 YYEEEE. In DNA, the CDR3 is TGTGCCAGCAGCCCGGTCAGGGGATCACCCCTCCACTTT. Its protein is CASSPVRGSPLHF.

The chain carries TRBV11-2 and TRBJ1-3; TRBD1 is a possible D gene (5 bases). The CDR3 runs to 17 residues. From germline, CDR1 is SGHAT and CDR2 FQNNGV. Trimming removed 1 base from V and 0 bases from J, with 13 bases in between. The CDR3 DNA follows: TGTGCCAGCAGCTTAGTGGGGGGGAGAGGCTCTGGAAACACCATATATTTT. It codes for CASSLVGGRGSGNTIYF.

This clone has only a few counts. This chain links TRBV25-1 with TRBJ1-1; D is ambiguous. This CDR3 contains 14 residues. Trimming stripped 8 bases from V and 0 bases from J, with 13 bases between. The germline V gene encodes CDR1 MGHDK and CDR2 SYGVNS. CDR3 protein: CASGSGGMNTEAFF. The CDR3 DNA follows: TGTGCCAGCGGATCCGGAGGGATGAACACTGAAGCTTTCTTT.

This rearrangement joins TRBV5-4 to TRBJ2-7; D is tentatively TRBD1 or TRBD2 (5 bases each). The CDR3 extends over 14 amino acids. CDR1 and CDR2 (germline): SGHNT, YYREEE (reference sequence). V gave up 3 bases and J gave up 2 bases, with 12 bases separating them. The CDR3 coding sequence is TGTGCCAGCAGCTGGGGACGGAGTACCTACGAGCAGTACTTC. Amino acid sequence: CASSWGRSTYEQYF.

The chain recombines TRBV4-1 with TRBJ2-1; a weak D match, TRBD1 (5 bases). V shed 0 bases and J shed 6 bases, with 12 bases lying between them. Germline V gene sequence: CDR1 MGHRA, CDR2 YSYEKL. The CDR3 spans 15 residues. In nucleotides, the CDR3 is TGCGCCAGCAGCCAAGACGTGGGGCCCGGCAATGAGCAGTTCTTC. Its protein is CASSQDVGPGNEQFF.

This clone was detected only once. The chain uses TRBV5-1 and TRBJ1-1, with unresolved D. The CDR3 totals 14 residues. The germline V and J ends were trimmed by 0 bases and 3 bases, with 9 bases remaining between them. Germline V gene lookup returns CDR1 SGHRS and CDR2 YFSETQ. The CDR3 DNA is TGCGCCAGCAGCTTGGCCACAGTGGACACTGAAGCTTTCTTT. Its translation: CASSLATVDTEAFF.